These 20 T cell receptor beta chains share one sample of origin, sequenced in a study of cytomegalovirus exposure and HLA in healthy donors. 13 Jbeta primers and 60 Vbeta primers were used for the PCR. Clones were read by immunoSEQ multiplex PCR, and TCRdb kept only the in-frame ones, dropping some. Its table lists 45,000 to 60,000 clones. Sequenced input: PBMCs. The receptors come from a male donor in good health and CMV-seronegative.

This rearrangement joins TRBV7-6 to TRBJ2-5, with D unclear. CDR1 and CDR2 from the germline V gene are SGHVS and FNYEAQ. Trimming cost V 5 bases and J 4 bases, with 11 bases left between them. The CDR3 has 13 residues. CDR3 in DNA: TGTGCCAGCAGCCCACGTGTGAGAGAGACCCAGTACTTC. Amino acid sequence: CASSPRVRETQYF.

The CDR3 bases are TGTGCCATCAGTGAGGGGAGGACTAGCGGGGGACATTACGAGCAGTACTTC. This codes for CAISEGRTSGGHYEQYF. V and J are TRBV10-3 and TRBJ2-7, with 13 bases identical to TRBD2. The J segment lost 4 bases and the V segment lost 2 bases, leaving 8 bases of the junction unmatched. The V gene's germline CDR1 is ENHRY and CDR2 SYGVKD. The CDR3 is 17 amino acids.

The rearrangement uses TRBV6-5 and TRBJ2-5; 8 bases line up with TRBD2. Looked up from germline, CDR1 is MNHEY and CDR2 is SVGAGI. With 4 bases clipped from V and 4 bases from J, the junction kept 5 bases outside the gene matches. This CDR3 contains 14 residues. The CDR3 DNA follows: TGTGCCAGCAGTTGGGGGCTAGCGGGAGAGACCCAGTACTTC. Translating gives CASSWGLAGETQYF.

J is TRBJ1-1 and V is TRBV7-9; 8 nucleotides line up with TRBD1. The V gene end was trimmed by 4 bases and the J gene end by 5 bases; junction bases not matched to a gene: 6. Germline V gives CDR1 SEHNR, CDR2 FQNEAQ (reference sequence). The CDR3 contains 14 residues. Written as DNA, the CDR3 is TGTGCCAGCAGCTCGACAGGGGACAGGACTGAAGCTTTCTTT. Residues: CASSSTGDRTEAFF.

The V and J genes are TRBV5-5 and TRBJ1-2; 8 positions match TRBD1. V dropped 0 bases and J dropped 3; count of bases not matched to a gene: 7. The germline V gene encodes CDR1 SGHKS and CDR2 YYEKEE (reference sequence). This CDR3 region has 16 residues. The CDR3 reads CASSLVGTGLHYGYTF. The DNA of the CDR3 is TGTGCCAGCAGCTTGGTAGGGACAGGTCTTCACTATGGCTACACCTTC.

This sequence joins TRBV28 and TRBJ2-6; 7 positions match TRBD1. J lost 4 bases, V lost 4 bases, and 4 bases had no gene match. Germline assignment: CDR1 MDHEN and CDR2 SYDVKM. This CDR3 is built from 15 residues. CDR3: CASSSQGTGANVLTF. Written as DNA, the CDR3 is TGTGCCAGCAGTTCACAGGGGACCGGGGCCAACGTCCTGACTTTC.

V gene TRBV9 combines with J gene TRBJ2-1; D is possibly TRBD1 (8 bases). This CDR3 comprises 15 residues. Per germline, CDR1 SGDLS and CDR2 YYNGEE. Deletions cut 4 bases from V and 2 bases from J, with 13 bases between. CDR3 sequence (DNA): TGTGCCAGCAGCATACAGGGGGGGCCCTACAATGAGCAGTTCTTC. Its translation: CASSIQGGPYNEQFF. The full variable domain, its missing parts supplied by reference TRBV9 and TRBJ2-1, is DSGVTQTPKHLITATGQRVTLRCSPRSGDLSVYWYQQSLDQGLQFLIQYYNGEERAKGNILERFSAQQFPDLHSELNLSSLELGDSALYFCASSIQGGPYNEQFFGPGTRLTVL.

The chain has TRBV28 and TRBJ1-2; D uncertain. The CDR3 loop spans 16 amino acids. CDR1 is MDHEN and CDR2 is SYDVKM in the germline V gene. The V gene lost 2 bases and the J gene lost 0 bases, with 13 bases spanning the gap. Here the CDR3 reads CASSLALQVANYGYTF. The CDR3 DNA reads as TGTGCCAGCAGTTTAGCCCTCCAGGTGGCTAACTATGGCTACACCTTC.

The chain recombines TRBV7-2 with TRBJ2-7; 14 bases align to TRBD2. Losses at the gene ends were 4 bases for V and 7 bases for J; bases not matched to a gene: 9. The CDR3 sequence is 16 residues long. Germline CDR1 reads SGHTA; CDR2 reads FQGNSA. CDR3 sequence: CASSSSGGLAGVEQYF. The CDR3 DNA sequence: TGTGCCAGCAGCTCTAGTGGGGGACTAGCGGGAGTTGAGCAGTACTTC.

The CDR3 bases are TGTGCCAGCAGGGACAGGCGCTCTGGAAACACCATATATTTT. Its protein product is CASRDRRSGNTIYF. V usage is TRBV14 and J usage is TRBJ1-3, with 7 bases fitting TRBD1. V shed 6 bases and J 0 bases; nucleotides not matched to a gene: 2. The CDR3 length is 14 residues. Germline loops: CDR1 SGHDN, CDR2 FVKESK.

The chain couples TRBV27 to TRBJ2-3; 9 bases are shared with TRBD1. CDR1 is MNHEY and CDR2 is SMNVEV in the germline V gene (reference sequence). The CDR3 is 17 residues long. J was trimmed by 2 bases and V by 6 bases; bases with no gene match: 12. CDR3 in DNA: TGTGCCAGCAGCCAGCTTTTGACAGGGGGGATCACAGATACGCAGTATTTT. Residues: CASSQLLTGGITDTQYF.

The chain is built from TRBV4-3 and TRBJ2-1; 8 positions match TRBD2. The CDR3 runs to 17 residues. After removal of 3 bases from V and 4 bases from J, the junction contained 11 bases not matched to a gene. Germline lookup yields CDR1 LGHNA and CDR2 YSLEER. The CDR3 spells CASSQDLSGGRYNEQFF. DNA for the CDR3: TGCGCCAGCAGCCAGGACTTAAGCGGGGGAAGATACAATGAGCAGTTCTTC.

This chain links TRBV5-1 with TRBJ2-5, with unresolved D. The V and J ends lost 4 bases and 4 bases respectively, with 14 bases between them. Germline V CDR1 and CDR2: SGHRS, YFSETQ. This CDR3 contains 14 residues. The CDR3 DNA sequence: TGCGCCAGCAGCCCCACTACTACCCTAGAGACCCAGTACTTC. Translation gives CASSPTTTLETQYF.

V and J are TRBV28 and TRBJ2-1; TRBD2 aligns across 7 bases. Germline-derived CDR1 and CDR2 are MDHEN and SYDVKM. V gave up 6 bases and J gave up 3 bases; unmatched junction bases: 17. The CDR3 totals 18 residues. The CDR3 DNA reads TGTGCCAGCAGCTTCCCAGGGCCTAGCGGAACTCTCTACAATGAGCAGTTCTTC. It codes for CASSFPGPSGTLYNEQFF.

The chain has TRBV15 and TRBJ1-5; no clear D. The V and J ends lost 6 bases and 1 base respectively, with 4 bases between them. This CDR3 contains 12 residues. Germline values: CDR1 LNHNV, CDR2 YYDKDF (reference sequence). DNA of the CDR3: TGTGCCACCAGAAGCAGCAATCAGCCCCAGCATTTT. This gives the protein CATRSSNQPQHF.

The genes are TRBV11-2 and TRBJ1-5; perhaps TRBD1 as D (5 bases). Trimming removed 0 bases at V and 11 bases at J, with 8 bases between. This CDR3 comprises 12 residues. Germline-derived CDR1 and CDR2 are SGHAT and FQNNGV. CDR3 loop: CASSLDGGAQHF. CDR3 coding DNA: TGTGCCAGCAGCTTAGATGGGGGGGCCCAGCATTTT.

V is TRBV7-9 and J is TRBJ2-7; weak D call: TRBD1 (6 bases). In germline, CDR1 is SEHNR, CDR2 FQNEAQ (reference sequence). V was pared by 5 bases and J by 2 bases, with 13 bases between. This CDR3 is 14 amino acids long. For the CDR3, the DNA is TGTGCCAGCAGCCTGGACAGTTTCACCTACGAGCAGTACTTC. Amino acid sequence: CASSLDSFTYEQYF.

The genes are TRBV5-1 and TRBJ2-7; D may be TRBD1 (5 bases). This CDR3 spans 14 amino acids. V was shortened by 5 bases and J by 5 bases, with 17 bases between the two germline ends. The germline CDR1 and CDR2 sequences are SGHRS and YFSETQ. The CDR3 region has the DNA TGCGCCAGCAGGGAGCAGGGAATGGCCCACGAGCAGTACTTC. Its protein is CASREQGMAHEQYF.

The CDR3 reads CASSPLAQETQYF. CDR3 DNA: TGTGCCAGCAGCCCCCTGGCCCAAGAGACCCAGTACTTC. The chain has TRBV7-6 and TRBJ2-5; D is ambiguous. Germline CDR1 and CDR2: SGHVS and FNYEAQ. The CDR3 sequence is 13 residues long. V lost 5 bases to trimming and J lost 1 base, with 8 bases between them.

The J gene is TRBJ2-7, the V gene TRBV7-8; D perhaps matches TRBD2 (6 bases). V was cut by 5 bases and J by 2 bases, with 16 bases left in between. The CDR3 runs to 15 residues. Per the germline V gene, CDR1 is SGHVS and CDR2 is FQNEAQ. The CDR3 nucleotides are TGTGCCAGCAGCCAGTCGGACTATCGGGCCTACGAGCAGTACTTC. Its translation: CASSQSDYRAYEQYF.